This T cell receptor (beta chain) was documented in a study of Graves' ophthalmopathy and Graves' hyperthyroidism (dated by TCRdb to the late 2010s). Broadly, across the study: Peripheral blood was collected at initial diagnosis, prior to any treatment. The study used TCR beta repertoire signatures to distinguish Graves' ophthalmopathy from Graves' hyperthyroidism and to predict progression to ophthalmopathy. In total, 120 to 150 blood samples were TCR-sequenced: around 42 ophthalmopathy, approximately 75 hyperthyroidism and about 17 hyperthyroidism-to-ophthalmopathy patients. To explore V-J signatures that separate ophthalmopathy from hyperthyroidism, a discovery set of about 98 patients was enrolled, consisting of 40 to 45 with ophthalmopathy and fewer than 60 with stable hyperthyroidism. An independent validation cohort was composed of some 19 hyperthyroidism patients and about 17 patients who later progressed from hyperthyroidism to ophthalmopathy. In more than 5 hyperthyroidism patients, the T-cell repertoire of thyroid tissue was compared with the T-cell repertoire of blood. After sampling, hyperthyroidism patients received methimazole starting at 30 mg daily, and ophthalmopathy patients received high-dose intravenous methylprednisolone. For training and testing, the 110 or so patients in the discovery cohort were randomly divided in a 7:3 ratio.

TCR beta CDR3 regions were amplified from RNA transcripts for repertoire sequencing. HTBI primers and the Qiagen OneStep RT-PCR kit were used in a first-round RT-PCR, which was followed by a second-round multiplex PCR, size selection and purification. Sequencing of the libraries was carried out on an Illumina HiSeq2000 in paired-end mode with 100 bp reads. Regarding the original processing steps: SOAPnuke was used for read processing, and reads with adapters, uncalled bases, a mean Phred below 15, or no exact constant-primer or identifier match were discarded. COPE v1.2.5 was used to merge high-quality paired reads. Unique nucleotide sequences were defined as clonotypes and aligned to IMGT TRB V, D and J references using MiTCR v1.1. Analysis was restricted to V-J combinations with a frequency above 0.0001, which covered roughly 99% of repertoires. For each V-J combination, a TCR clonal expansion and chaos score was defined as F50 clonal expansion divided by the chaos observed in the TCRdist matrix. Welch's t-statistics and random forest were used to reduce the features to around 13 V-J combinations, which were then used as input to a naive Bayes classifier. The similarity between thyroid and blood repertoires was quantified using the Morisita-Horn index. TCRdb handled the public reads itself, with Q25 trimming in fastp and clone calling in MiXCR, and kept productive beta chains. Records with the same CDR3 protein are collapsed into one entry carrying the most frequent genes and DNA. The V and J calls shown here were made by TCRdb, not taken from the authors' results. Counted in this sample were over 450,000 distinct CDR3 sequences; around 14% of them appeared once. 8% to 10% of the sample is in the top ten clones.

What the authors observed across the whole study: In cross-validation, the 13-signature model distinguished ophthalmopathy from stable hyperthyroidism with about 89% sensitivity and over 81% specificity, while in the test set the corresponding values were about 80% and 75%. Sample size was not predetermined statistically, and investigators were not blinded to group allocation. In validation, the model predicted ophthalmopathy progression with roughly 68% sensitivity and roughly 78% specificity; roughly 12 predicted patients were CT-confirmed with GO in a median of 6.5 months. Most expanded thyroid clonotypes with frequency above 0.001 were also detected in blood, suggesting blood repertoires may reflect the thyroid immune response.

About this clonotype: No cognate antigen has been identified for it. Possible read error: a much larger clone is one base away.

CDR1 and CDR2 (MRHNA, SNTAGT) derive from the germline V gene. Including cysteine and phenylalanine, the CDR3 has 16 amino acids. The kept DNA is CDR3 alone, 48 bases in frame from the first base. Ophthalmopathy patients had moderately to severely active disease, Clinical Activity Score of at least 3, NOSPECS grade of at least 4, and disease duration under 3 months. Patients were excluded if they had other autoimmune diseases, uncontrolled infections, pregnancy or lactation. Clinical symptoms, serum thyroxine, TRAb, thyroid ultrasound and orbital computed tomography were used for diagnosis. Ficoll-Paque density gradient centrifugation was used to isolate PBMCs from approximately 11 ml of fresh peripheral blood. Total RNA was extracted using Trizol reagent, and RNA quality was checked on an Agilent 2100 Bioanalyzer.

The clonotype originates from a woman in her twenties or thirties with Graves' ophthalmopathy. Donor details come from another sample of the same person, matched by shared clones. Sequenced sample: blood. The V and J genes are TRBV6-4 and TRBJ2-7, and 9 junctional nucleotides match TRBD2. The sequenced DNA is TGTGCCAGCAGTGACGGGGCTAGCGGGGTCTCCTACGAGCAGCACTTC. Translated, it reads CASSDGASGVSYEQHF.